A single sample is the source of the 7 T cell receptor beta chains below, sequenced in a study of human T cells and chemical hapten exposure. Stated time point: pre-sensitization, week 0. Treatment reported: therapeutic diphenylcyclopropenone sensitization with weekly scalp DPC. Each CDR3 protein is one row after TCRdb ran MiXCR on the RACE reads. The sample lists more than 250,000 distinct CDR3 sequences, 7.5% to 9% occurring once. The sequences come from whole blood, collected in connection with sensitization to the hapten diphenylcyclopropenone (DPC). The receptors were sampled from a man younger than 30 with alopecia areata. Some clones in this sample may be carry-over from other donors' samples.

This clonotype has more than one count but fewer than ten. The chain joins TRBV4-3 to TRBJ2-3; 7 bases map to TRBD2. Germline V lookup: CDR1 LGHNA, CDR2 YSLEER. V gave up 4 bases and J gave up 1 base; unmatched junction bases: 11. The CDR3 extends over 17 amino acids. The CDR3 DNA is TGCGCCAGCAGCCGACAAGCCCCGGCGGGGGGCACAGATACGCAGTATTTT. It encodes CASSRQAPAGGTDTQYF.

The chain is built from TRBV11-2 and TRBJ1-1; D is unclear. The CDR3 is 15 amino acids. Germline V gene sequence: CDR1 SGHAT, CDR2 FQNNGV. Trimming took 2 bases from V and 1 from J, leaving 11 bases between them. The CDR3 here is CASSLTARKNTEAFF. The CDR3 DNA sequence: TGTGCCAGCAGCTTAACCGCCCGGAAGAACACTGAAGCTTTCTTT.

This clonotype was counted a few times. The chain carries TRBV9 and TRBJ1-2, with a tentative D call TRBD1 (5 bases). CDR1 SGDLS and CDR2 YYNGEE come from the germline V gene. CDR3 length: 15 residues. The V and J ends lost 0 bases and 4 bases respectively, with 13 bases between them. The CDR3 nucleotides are TGTGCCAGCAGCGTAGCATCAGGGCGCGGCTATGGCTACACCTTC. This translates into CASSVASGRGYGYTF.

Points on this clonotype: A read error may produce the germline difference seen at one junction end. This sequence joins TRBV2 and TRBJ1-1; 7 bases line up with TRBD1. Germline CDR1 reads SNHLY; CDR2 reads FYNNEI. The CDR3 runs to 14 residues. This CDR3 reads CACSEQGLNTEAFF. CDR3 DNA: TGTGCCTGCAGTGAACAGGGGTTGAACACTGAAGCTTTCTTT. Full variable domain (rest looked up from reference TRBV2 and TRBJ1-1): EPEVTQTPSHQVTQMGQEVILRCVPISNHLYFYWYRQILGQKVEFLVSFYNNEISEKSEIFDDQFSVERPDGSNFTLKIRSTKLEDSAMYFCACSEQGLNTEAFFGQGTRLTVV.

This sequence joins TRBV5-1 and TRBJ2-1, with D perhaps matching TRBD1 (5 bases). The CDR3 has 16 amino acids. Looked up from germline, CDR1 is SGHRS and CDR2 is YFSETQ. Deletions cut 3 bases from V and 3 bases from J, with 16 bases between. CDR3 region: CASSSQTGQGYNEQFF. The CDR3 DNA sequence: TGCGCCAGCAGCTCTCAAACAGGCCAGGGCTACAATGAGCAGTTCTTC.

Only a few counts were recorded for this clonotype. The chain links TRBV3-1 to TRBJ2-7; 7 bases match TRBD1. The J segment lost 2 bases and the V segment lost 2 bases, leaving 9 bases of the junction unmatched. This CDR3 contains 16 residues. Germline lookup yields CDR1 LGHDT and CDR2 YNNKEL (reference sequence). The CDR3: CASSQHTGQLTYEQYF. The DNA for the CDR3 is TGTGCCAGCAGCCAACACACGGGACAGCTAACCTACGAGCAGTACTTC.

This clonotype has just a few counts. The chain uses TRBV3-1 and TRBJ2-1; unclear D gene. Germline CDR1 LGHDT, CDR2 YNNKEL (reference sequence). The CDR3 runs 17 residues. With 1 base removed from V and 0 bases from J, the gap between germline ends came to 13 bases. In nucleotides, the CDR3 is TGTGCCAGCAGCCAAGTGGCCTACCGAAGCTCCTACAATGAGCAGTTCTTC. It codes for CASSQVAYRSSYNEQFF.